These 7 T cell receptor beta chains were sequenced from one sample in a study of T cells after yellow fever vaccination. MiXCR, applied by TCRdb to the 5' RACE reads, yields one record per CDR3 protein. The sample consists of a few hundred thousand distinct CDR3 sequences, less than 4.5% of them appearing once. The starting material was PBMCs, obtained on the day of the yellow fever booster vaccination. The receptors come from a man in his late teens or twenties who received the YFV17D yellow fever vaccine.

The table lists this clonotype with a few counts. The chain has TRBV14 and TRBJ1-2, with a tentative D call TRBD1 (5 bases). Germline-derived CDR1 and CDR2 are SGHDN and FVKESK. Trimming removed 4 bases at V and 8 bases at J, with 23 bases between. The CDR3 runs 16 residues. The CDR3 region is CASSPQGGAGTGGYTF. The CDR3 DNA is TGTGCCAGCAGCCCCCAGGGAGGGGCAGGGACTGGAGGCTACACCTTC.

This clonotype was recorded many times. This chain uses TRBV5-4 with TRBJ2-1, with TRBD2 as a possible D gene (5 bases). The CDR3 runs 15 residues. CDR1 is SGHNT, CDR2 YYREEE, per germline (reference sequence). V was clipped by 0 bases and J by 4 bases, with 11 bases between them. For the CDR3, the DNA is TGTGCCAGCAGCTTGGCCGCGGGCCTATACAATGAGCAGTTCTTC. Protein: CASSLAAGLYNEQFF.

The chain uses TRBV5-1 and TRBJ2-1, with D possibly being TRBD1 or TRBD2 (5 bases each). Germline loops: CDR1 SGHRS, CDR2 YFSETQ. The CDR3 consists of 14 residues. The V end was cut by 7 bases, the J end by 5 bases, with 16 bases between. The DNA of the CDR3 is TGCGCCAGCCAGTTTGGGGGTCCAGACAATGAGCAGTTCTTC. It encodes CASQFGGPDNEQFF. Looking up the rest from reference TRBV5-1 and TRBJ2-1 gives the full variable domain: KAGVTQTPRYLIKTRGQQVTLSCSPISGHRSVSWYQQTPGQGLQFLFEYFSETQRNKGNFPGRFSGRQFSNSRSEMNVSTLELGDSALYLCASQFGGPDNEQFFGPGTRLTVL.

This clonotype was counted between two and nine times. J is TRBJ2-5 and V is TRBV6-5, with 8 positions matching TRBD1. With 0 bases clipped from V and 5 bases from J, the junction kept 29 bases outside the gene matches. The CDR3 is made up of 23 amino acids. The germline V gene encodes CDR1 MNHEY and CDR2 SVGAGI. Here the CDR3 reads CASSYSHAQFWTGTSNRGETQYF. The CDR3 bases are TGTGCCAGCAGTTACTCGCACGCCCAGTTTTGGACAGGGACCTCCAACCGAGGGGAGACCCAGTACTTC.

This clonotype has ten or more counts. The V and J genes are TRBV12-3 or TRBV12-4 and TRBJ1-2, with D possibly matching TRBD1 (5 bases). The V and J ends lost 6 bases and 4 bases respectively, with 15 bases between them. The CDR3 is made up of 14 amino acids. The CDR3 DNA reads as TGTGCCAGCAGCACTACCGGGACCTCCTATGGCTACACCTTC. Its translation: CASSTTGTSYGYTF.

In its sample, this clonotype was seen a few times. The chain combines TRBV12-3 or TRBV12-4 with TRBJ1-5; the D is unclear. CDR3 length equals 14 residues. The V and J ends lost 1 base and 5 bases respectively, with 9 bases between them. CDR3 region: CASSLEGFDQPQHF. CDR3 DNA: TGTGCCAGCAGTTTAGAAGGGTTTGATCAGCCCCAGCATTTT.

This clonotype was observed many times. The chain recombines TRBV4-3 with TRBJ2-2; no definite D call. The V gene lost 1 base and the J gene lost 9 bases, with 15 bases spanning the gap. The CDR3 totals 15 residues. Germline-derived CDR1 and CDR2 are LGHNA and YSLEER. CDR3 sequence: CASSQAPSRDRELFF. The CDR3 DNA is TGCGCCAGCAGCCAAGCCCCCTCCCGCGACCGGGAGCTGTTTTTT.